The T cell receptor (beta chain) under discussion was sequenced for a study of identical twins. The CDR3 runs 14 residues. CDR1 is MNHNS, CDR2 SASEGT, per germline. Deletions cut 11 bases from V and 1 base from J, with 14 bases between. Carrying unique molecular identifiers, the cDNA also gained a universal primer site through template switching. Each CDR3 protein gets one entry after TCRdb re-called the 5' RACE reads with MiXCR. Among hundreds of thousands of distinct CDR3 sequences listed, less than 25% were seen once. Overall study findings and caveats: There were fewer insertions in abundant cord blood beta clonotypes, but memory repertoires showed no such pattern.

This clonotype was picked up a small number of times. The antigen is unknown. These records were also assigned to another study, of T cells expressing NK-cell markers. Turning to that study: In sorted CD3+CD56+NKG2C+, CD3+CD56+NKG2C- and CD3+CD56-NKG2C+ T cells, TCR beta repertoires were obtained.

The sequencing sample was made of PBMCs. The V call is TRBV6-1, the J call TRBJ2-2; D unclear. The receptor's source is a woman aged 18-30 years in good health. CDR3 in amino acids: CAAALLRNTGELFF. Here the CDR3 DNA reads TGTGCCGCCGCATTGCTAAGGAACACCGGGGAGCTGTTTTTT.